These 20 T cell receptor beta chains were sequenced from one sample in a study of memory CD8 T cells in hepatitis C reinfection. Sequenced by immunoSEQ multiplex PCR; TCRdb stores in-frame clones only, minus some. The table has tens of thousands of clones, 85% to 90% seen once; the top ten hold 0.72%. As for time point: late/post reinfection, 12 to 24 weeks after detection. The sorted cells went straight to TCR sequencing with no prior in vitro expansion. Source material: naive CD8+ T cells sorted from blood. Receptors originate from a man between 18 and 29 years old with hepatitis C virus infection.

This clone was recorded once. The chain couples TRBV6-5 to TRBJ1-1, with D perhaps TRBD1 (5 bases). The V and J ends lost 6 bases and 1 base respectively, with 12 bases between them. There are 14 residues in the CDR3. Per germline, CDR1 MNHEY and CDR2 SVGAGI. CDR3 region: CASRGGSENTEAFF. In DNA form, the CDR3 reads TGTGCCAGCAGGGGGGGGTCGGAGAACACTGAAGCTTTCTTT.

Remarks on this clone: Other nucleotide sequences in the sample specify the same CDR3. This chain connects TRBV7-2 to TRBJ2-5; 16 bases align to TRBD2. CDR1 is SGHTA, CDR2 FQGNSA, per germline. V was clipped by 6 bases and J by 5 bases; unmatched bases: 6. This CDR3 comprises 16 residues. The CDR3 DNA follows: TGTGCCAGCAGTCGAGGGACTAGCGGGGGGGCGGAGACCCAGTACTTC. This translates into CASSRGTSGGAETQYF.

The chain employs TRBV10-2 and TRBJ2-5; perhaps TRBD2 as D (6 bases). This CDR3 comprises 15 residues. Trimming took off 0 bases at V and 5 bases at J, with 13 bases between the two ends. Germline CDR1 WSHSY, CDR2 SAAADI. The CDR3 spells CASSESGEAEETQYF. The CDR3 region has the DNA TGCGCCAGCAGTGAGTCGGGGGAGGCCGAGGAGACCCAGTACTTC.

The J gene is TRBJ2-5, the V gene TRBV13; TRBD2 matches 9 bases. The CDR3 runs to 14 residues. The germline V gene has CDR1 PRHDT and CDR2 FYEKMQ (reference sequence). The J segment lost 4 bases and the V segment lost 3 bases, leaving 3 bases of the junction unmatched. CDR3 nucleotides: TGTGCCAGCAGCTTGGAGACTAGCGGAGAGACCCAGTACTTC. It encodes CASSLETSGETQYF.

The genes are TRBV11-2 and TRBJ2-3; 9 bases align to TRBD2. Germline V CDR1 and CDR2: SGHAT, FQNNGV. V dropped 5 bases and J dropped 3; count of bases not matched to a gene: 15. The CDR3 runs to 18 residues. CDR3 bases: TGTGCCAGCAGCCCATCCCCGGTGGCGGGAGGGAGTACAGATACGCAGTATTTT. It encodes CASSPSPVAGGSTDTQYF.

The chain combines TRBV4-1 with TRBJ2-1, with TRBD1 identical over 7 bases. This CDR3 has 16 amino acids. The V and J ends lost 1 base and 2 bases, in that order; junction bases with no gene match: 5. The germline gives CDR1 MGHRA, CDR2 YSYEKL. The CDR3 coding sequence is TGCGCCAGCAGCCAAGCGGCCCAGGGGGCCTACAATGAGCAGTTCTTC. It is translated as CASSQAAQGAYNEQFF.

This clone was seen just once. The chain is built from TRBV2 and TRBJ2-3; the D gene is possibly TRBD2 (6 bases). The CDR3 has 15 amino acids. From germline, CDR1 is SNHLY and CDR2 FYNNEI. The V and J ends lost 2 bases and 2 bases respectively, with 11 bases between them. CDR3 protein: CASSEIAGYTDTQYF. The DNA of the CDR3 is TGTGCCAGCAGTGAAATTGCGGGGTACACAGATACGCAGTATTTT.

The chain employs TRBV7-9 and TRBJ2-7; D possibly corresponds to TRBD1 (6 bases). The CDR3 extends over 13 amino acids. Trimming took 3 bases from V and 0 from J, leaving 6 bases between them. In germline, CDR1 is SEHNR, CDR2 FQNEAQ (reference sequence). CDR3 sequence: CASSLGASYEQYF. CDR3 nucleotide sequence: TGTGCCAGCAGCTTGGGGGCCTCCTACGAGCAGTACTTC.

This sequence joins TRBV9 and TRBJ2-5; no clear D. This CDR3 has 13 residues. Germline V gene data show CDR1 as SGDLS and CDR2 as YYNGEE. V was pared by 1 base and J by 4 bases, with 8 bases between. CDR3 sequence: CASSVNSRETQYF. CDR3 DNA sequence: TGTGCCAGCAGCGTAAATTCCCGAGAGACCCAGTACTTC.

The CDR3 DNA reads as TGTGCCAGCAGCGCTATGGGCGCCAAAAACATTCAGTACTTC. Its protein is CASSAMGAKNIQYF. The chain has TRBV7-9 and TRBJ2-4, with no clear D. Germline assignment: CDR1 SEHNR and CDR2 FQNEAQ (reference sequence). The CDR3 runs to 14 residues. Trimming removed 5 bases at V and 1 base at J, with 9 bases between.

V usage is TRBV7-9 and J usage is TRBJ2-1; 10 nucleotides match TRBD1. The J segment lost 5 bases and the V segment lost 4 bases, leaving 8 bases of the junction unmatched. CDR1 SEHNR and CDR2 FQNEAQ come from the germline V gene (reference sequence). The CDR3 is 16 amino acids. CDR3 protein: CASSYVGQGPNNEQFF. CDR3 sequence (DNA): TGTGCCAGCAGCTATGTGGGACAGGGGCCCAACAATGAGCAGTTCTTC. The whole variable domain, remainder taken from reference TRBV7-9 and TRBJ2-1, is DTGVSQNPRHKITKRGQNVTFRCDPISEHNRLYWYRQTLGQGPEFLTYFQNEAQLEKSRLLSDRFSAERPKGSFSTLEIQRTEQGDSAMYLCASSYVGQGPNNEQFFGPGTRLTVL.

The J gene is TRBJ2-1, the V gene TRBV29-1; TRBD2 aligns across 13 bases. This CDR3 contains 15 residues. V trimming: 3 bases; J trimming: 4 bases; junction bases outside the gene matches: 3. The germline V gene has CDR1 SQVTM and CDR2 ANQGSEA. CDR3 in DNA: TGCAGCGTTGAGACTAGCGGGGGGTATTACAATGAGCAGTTCTTC. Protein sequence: CSVETSGGYYNEQFF.

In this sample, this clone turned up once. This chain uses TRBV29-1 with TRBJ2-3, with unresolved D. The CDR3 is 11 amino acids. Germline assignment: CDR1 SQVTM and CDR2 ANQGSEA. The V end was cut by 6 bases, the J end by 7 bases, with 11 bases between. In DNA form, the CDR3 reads TGCAGCGTACTATACCTTAATACGCAGTATTTT. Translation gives CSVLYLNTQYF.

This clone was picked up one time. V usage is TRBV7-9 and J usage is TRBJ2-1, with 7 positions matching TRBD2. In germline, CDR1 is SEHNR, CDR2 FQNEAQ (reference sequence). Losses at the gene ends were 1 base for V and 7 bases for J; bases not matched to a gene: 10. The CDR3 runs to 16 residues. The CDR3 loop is CASSLVTAGLSNEQFF. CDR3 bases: TGTGCCAGCAGCTTAGTGACAGCGGGGCTATCAAATGAGCAGTTCTTC.

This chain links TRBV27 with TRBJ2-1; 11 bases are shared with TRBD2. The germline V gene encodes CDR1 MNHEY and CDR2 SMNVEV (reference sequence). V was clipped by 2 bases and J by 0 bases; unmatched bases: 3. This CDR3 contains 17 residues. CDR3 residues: CASSLVAGGVSYNEQFF. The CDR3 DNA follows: TGTGCCAGCAGTTTAGTAGCGGGAGGGGTCTCCTACAATGAGCAGTTCTTC.

This CDR3 is CASSAQGGSTEAFF. In DNA, the CDR3 is TGTGCCAGCAGCGCACAGGGAGGGAGCACTGAAGCTTTCTTT. This rearrangement joins TRBV27 to TRBJ1-1; D is possibly TRBD1 (6 bases). This CDR3 is 14 amino acids long. V lost 6 bases and J 4 bases, leaving 15 bases between the germline ends. Germline CDR1 and CDR2: MNHEY and SMNVEV (reference sequence).

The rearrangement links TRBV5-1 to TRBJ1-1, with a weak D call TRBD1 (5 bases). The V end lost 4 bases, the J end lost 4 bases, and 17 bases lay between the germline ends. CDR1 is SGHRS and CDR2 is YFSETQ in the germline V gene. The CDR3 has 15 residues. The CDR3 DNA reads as TGCGCCAGCAGCGACCTGGACTGGGGGGGCACTGAAGCTTTCTTT. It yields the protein CASSDLDWGGTEAFF.

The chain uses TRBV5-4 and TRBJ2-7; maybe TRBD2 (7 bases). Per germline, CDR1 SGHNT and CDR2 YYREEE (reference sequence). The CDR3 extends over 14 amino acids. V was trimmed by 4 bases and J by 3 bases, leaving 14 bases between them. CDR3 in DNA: TGTGCCAGCAGCGCTGAGGGGGGGGACTACGAGCAGTACGTC. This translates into CASSAEGGDYEQYV.

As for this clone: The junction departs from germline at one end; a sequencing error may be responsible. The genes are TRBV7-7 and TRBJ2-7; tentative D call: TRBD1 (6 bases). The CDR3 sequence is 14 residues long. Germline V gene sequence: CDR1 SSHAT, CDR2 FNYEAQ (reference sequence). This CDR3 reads CASSPSQGYGEQYF. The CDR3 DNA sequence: TGTGCTAGCAGCCCCTCACAGGGTTATGGCGAGCAGTACTTC. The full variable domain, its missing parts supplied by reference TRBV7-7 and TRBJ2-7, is GAGVSQSPRYKVTKRGQDVTLRCDPISSHATLYWYQQALGQGPEFLTYFNYEAQPDKSGLPSDRFSAERPEGSISTLTIQRTEQRDSAMYRCASSPSQGYGEQYFGPGTRLTVT.

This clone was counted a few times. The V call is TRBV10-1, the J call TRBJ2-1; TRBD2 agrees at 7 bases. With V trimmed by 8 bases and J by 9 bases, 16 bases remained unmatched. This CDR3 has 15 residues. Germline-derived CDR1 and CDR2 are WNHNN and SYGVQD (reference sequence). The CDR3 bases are TGCGCCAGCCACGAACCAGTAGGGAGGGCCCGTGAGCAGTTCTTC. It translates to CASHEPVGRAREQFF.